These 8 T cell receptor beta chains share one sample of origin, sequenced in a study of vaccination effects on CD4 cells after COVID-19. The assay was immunoSEQ multiplex PCR, and TCRdb's table has in-frame clones only and misses some. The sample contains approximately 30,000 clones, roughly 75% of which appear only once. Around day 10 of culture, CD4+ T cells were separated out. PCR confirmed that the person was infected with SARS-CoV-2 between March and December 2020. Participants each got two BNT162b2 or mRNA-1273 vaccine doses. These TCRs' antigens remain unknown. The sample was CD4+ T cells from PBMCs cultured without peptide, taken after COVID-19 vaccination. The receptors were sampled from a human donor who had a prior SARS-CoV-2 infection.

The chain employs TRBV11-1 and TRBJ2-5; 7 bases are shared with TRBD1. Germline CDR1 and CDR2: SGHAT and FQDESV (reference sequence). The CDR3 is 13 residues long. The junction had 5 bases not matched to a gene; V was cut back by 5 bases and J by 5 bases. In nucleotides, the CDR3 is TGTGCCAGCAGCCCGACAGGGTTGGAGACCCAGTACTTC. This sequence encodes CASSPTGLETQYF.

This clone appeared once. The chain combines TRBV4-3 with TRBJ2-1; tentatively, D is TRBD2 (6 bases). V shed 5 bases and J shed 0 bases, with 17 bases lying between them. CDR3 length equals 17 residues. The germline CDR1 and CDR2 sequences are LGHNA and YSLEER. CDR3 region: CASSSYGGTRSYNEQFF. The CDR3 coding sequence is TGCGCCAGCAGCTCGTACGGAGGGACTCGCTCCTACAATGAGCAGTTCTTC.

This clone was counted only a few times. The rearrangement uses TRBV3-1 (or the pseudogene TRBV3-2) and TRBJ2-4; the D gene could be TRBD1 or TRBD2 (5 bases each). The CDR3 is 13 amino acids. CDR1 is LGHDT, CDR2 YNNKEL, per germline (reference sequence). The V end lost 2 bases, the J end lost 8 bases, and 10 bases lay between the germline ends. In DNA, the CDR3 is TGTGCCAGCAGCCAATCAGGGAGAGACATTCAGTACTTC. This codes for CASSQSGRDIQYF.

The chain is built from TRBV5-6 and TRBJ1-2, with D hard to call. The V end lost 0 bases, the J end lost 4 bases, and 7 bases lay between the germline ends. Germline assignment: CDR1 SGHDT and CDR2 YYEEEE. This CDR3 contains 13 residues. CDR3 sequence: CASSLVPSYGYTF. CDR3 sequence (DNA): TGTGCCAGCAGCTTGGTACCTTCCTATGGCTACACCTTC.

This chain joins TRBV10-3 and TRBJ2-7, with 8 positions matching TRBD2. Germline V gene lookup returns CDR1 ENHRY and CDR2 SYGVKD. The CDR3 spans 16 residues. Trimming at V came to 2 bases and at J to 2 bases, leaving 8 bases not matched to a gene. The CDR3 reads CAISEALAGAAYEQYF. For the CDR3, the DNA is TGTGCCATCAGTGAGGCGCTAGCGGGCGCAGCCTACGAGCAGTACTTC.

The chain employs TRBV29-1 and TRBJ2-5; D is possibly TRBD2 (6 bases). Germline V gene data show CDR1 as SQVTM and CDR2 as ANQGSEA. Trimming stripped 5 bases from V and 4 bases from J, with 20 bases between. CDR3 length equals 15 residues. The CDR3 DNA reads as TGCAGCGTTCGGCTGACGGGAGCACCCAGAGAGACCCAGTACTTC. This codes for CSVRLTGAPRETQYF. The full variable domain, rest sourced from reference TRBV29-1 and TRBJ2-5, is SAVISQKPSRDICQRGTSLTIQCQVDSQVTMMFWYRQQPGQSLTLIATANQGSEATYESGFVIDKFPISRPNLTFSTLTVSNMSPEDSSIYLCSVRLTGAPRETQYFGPGTRLLVL.

The CDR3 nucleotides read TGCGCCAGCAGCCTGGAAGGGGGAACTAATGAAAAACTGTTTTTT. It specifies CASSLEGGTNEKLFF. V gene TRBV4-1 combines with J gene TRBJ1-4; D may be TRBD1 (6 bases). The CDR3 length is 15 residues. With 4 bases removed from V and 1 base from J, the gap between germline ends came to 10 bases. CDR1 is MGHRA and CDR2 is YSYEKL in the germline V gene.

V usage is TRBV10-3 and J usage is TRBJ2-7; the match to TRBD2 covers 8 bases. The CDR3 is 16 residues long. CDR1 and CDR2 from the germline V gene are ENHRY and SYGVKD. Germline trimming cut 4 bases from V and 2 bases from J; bases unmatched to any gene: 10. DNA of the CDR3: TGTGCCATCAGTGCCCCAAAAGCGGGAGCAGCCTACGAGCAGTACTTC. Its translation is CAISAPKAGAAYEQYF.